The clone carrying this T cell receptor (beta chain) has at least ten counts. Its antigen is unidentified. This CDR3 has 14 amino acids. In germline, CDR1 is MNHEY, CDR2 SVGEGT. V lost 8 bases to trimming and J lost 2 bases; unmatched junction nucleotides: 6. The sample comes from a study of T cells in Graves' hyperthyroidism and ophthalmopathy. Study-wide findings and caveats: Median prediction lead before ophthalmopathy onset was 6.5 months with the model. Within blood appeared most thyroid clonotypes that had expanded above 0.001.

The investigators amplified TCR beta CDR3 regions from RNA transcripts. The study used the HTBI primer set for a first-round RT-PCR of the TCR CDR3. From the multiplex PCR reads, TCRdb called clonotypes with MiXCR, one entry per CDR3 protein. The table has roughly 380,000 distinct CDR3 sequences, over 15% seen once. This TCR came from a woman aged 18-29 years with Graves' hyperthyroidism. Source material: blood. The chain has TRBV6-2 or TRBV6-3 and TRBJ1-1; 9 positions match TRBD1. In nucleotides, the CDR3 is TGTGCCAGCCGACGACAGGGGGAAAACACTGAAGCTTTCTTT. Encoded protein: CASRRQGENTEAFF.